The 25 T cell receptor beta chains presented below share a single source sample, sequenced in a study of technical replicates of blood from several donors (dated by TCRdb to the late 2010s). The library was obtained by the immunoSEQ multiplex PCR assay. TCRdb limited this immuneACCESS table to in-frame rearrangements with V and J called. A share of clones is missing; checked studies link under half to unresolved V genes, and the rest is unexplained. For this sample there are approximately 64,000 clones; 75% to 90% appear just once. 5.1% of the sample is in the top ten clones. Sample: PBMCs. The receptors stem from a human donor in good health. Some clones in this sample may be carry-over from other donors' samples.

J is TRBJ1-5 and V is TRBV6-5, with a weak D call TRBD1 (5 bases). Germline V lookup: CDR1 MNHEY, CDR2 SVGAGI. This CDR3 contains 13 residues. With 2 bases removed from V and 4 bases from J, the gap between germline ends came to 6 bases. The CDR3 protein is CASSYRGNQPQHF. The CDR3 region has the DNA TGTGCCAGCAGTTACAGGGGTAATCAGCCCCAGCATTTT.

The table lists this clone with a count of one. The chain recombines TRBV30 with TRBJ2-5; 10 bases are shared with TRBD1. Losses at the gene ends were 0 bases for V and 11 bases for J; bases not matched to a gene: 9. Per germline, CDR1 GTSNPN and CDR2 SVGIG (reference sequence). The CDR3 is 14 residues long. CDR3 DNA: TGTGCCTGGAGTGTAGACAGGGGGCTGGGGGAGCAGTACTTC. Protein: CAWSVDRGLGEQYF.

This sequence joins TRBV5-1 and TRBJ1-6; the D gene is possibly TRBD1 (5 bases). This CDR3 region has 14 residues. Trimming stripped 4 bases from V and 11 bases from J, with 16 bases between. Germline lookup yields CDR1 SGHRS and CDR2 YFSETQ. CDR3 nucleotides: TGCGCCAGCAGCCCCGGGGAGGGGAAGACACCCCTCCACTTT. This codes for CASSPGEGKTPLHF.

This clone was detected once. The chain has TRBV30 and TRBJ2-5; 10 bases are a match to TRBD2. The germline V gene encodes CDR1 GTSNPN and CDR2 SVGIG (reference sequence). The CDR3 is 15 amino acids. V shed 4 bases and J 4 bases; nucleotides not matched to a gene: 9. CDR3 sequence reads: CAWKGRLAGGETQYF. The CDR3 DNA follows: TGTGCCTGGAAGGGCCGGTTAGCGGGGGGAGAGACCCAGTACTTC.

V gene TRBV10-3 combines with J gene TRBJ2-1; a possible D gene is TRBD2 (6 bases). This CDR3 comprises 15 residues. Germline CDR1 ENHRY, CDR2 SYGVKD. Trimming removed 2 bases from V and 4 bases from J, with 12 bases in between. CDR3 sequence (DNA): TGTGCCATCAGTGAGAGAGGGCGGGGTTACAATGAGCAGTTCTTC. Translation gives CAISERGRGYNEQFF.

This sequence joins TRBV12-5 and TRBJ2-7, with D perhaps TRBD1 (6 bases). V lost 3 bases and J 0 bases, leaving 9 bases between the germline ends. Germline CDR1 is LGHNT and CDR2 is FRNRAP. This CDR3 has 14 residues. The CDR3 here is CASGFWDISYEQYF. The CDR3 DNA sequence: TGTGCTAGTGGTTTCTGGGACATCTCCTACGAGCAGTACTTC. Full variable domain (remainder filled in from reference TRBV12-5 and TRBJ2-7): DARVTQTPRHKVTEMGQEVTMRCQPILGHNTVFWYRQTMMQGLELLAYFRNRAPLDDSGMPKDRFSAEMPDATLATLKIQPSEPRDSAVYFCASGFWDISYEQYFGPGTRLTVT.

The chain is built from TRBV5-4 and TRBJ2-1; TRBD2 agrees at 12 bases. CDR3 length equals 18 residues. Germline lookup yields CDR1 SGHNT and CDR2 YYREEE (reference sequence). V lost 0 bases and J lost 10; bases outside the gene matches: 14. CDR3: CASSLAVGRLAGGSEQFF. The CDR3 nucleotides are TGTGCCAGCAGCTTGGCGGTAGGTCGGCTAGCGGGAGGGTCAGAGCAGTTCTTC. The whole variable domain, remainder taken from reference TRBV5-4 and TRBJ2-1, is ETGVTQSPTHLIKTRGQQVTLRCSSQSGHNTVSWYQQALGQGPQFIFQYYREEENGRGNFPPRFSGLQFPNYSSELNVNALELDDSALYLCASSLAVGRLAGGSEQFFGPGTRLTVL.

This clone was recorded a few times. This rearrangement joins TRBV2 to TRBJ1-5; D unclear. V was pared by 7 bases and J by 5 bases, with 9 bases between. Germline CDR1 is SNHLY and CDR2 is FYNNEI. The CDR3 runs to 12 residues. This chain's CDR3 is CASNVAYQPQHF. The CDR3 DNA follows: TGTGCCAGCAATGTGGCTTATCAGCCCCAGCATTTT.

The chain uses TRBV7-7 and TRBJ2-5, with 8 bases lining up with TRBD1. The CDR3 covers 15 residues. V shed 5 bases and J 5 bases; nucleotides not matched to a gene: 10. Germline CDR1 SSHAT, CDR2 FNYEAQ (reference sequence). CDR3 protein: CASSPGQGRPETQYF. In nucleotides, the CDR3 is TGTGCCAGCAGCCCTGGACAGGGCCGCCCCGAGACCCAGTACTTC.

This clone has a single count. This chain connects TRBV6-6 to TRBJ1-1; no reliable D call. Trimming removed 6 bases from V and 4 bases from J, with 9 bases in between. Germline-derived CDR1 and CDR2 are MNHNY and SVGAGI (reference sequence). CDR3 length: 12 residues. The CDR3 bases are TGTGCCAGCAGAACGGGGAGCACTGAAGCTTTCTTT. It translates to CASRTGSTEAFF.

The J gene is TRBJ2-2, the V gene TRBV30, with D maybe TRBD2 (6 bases). The CDR3 contains 13 residues. The germline CDR1 and CDR2 sequences are GTSNPN and SVGIG (reference sequence). V was cut by 0 bases and J by 6 bases, with 8 bases left in between. The CDR3 sequence: CAWSVPGAGELFF. Written as DNA, the CDR3 is TGTGCCTGGAGTGTACCGGGAGCCGGGGAGCTGTTTTTT.

The chain recombines TRBV7-2 with TRBJ2-5; 10 bases line up with TRBD2. Germline-derived CDR1 and CDR2 are SGHTA and FQGNSA. Trimming at V came to 5 bases and at J to 3 bases, leaving 9 bases not matched to a gene. This CDR3 contains 16 residues. Here the CDR3 reads CASSRPSGLAKETQYF. The CDR3 DNA reads TGTGCCAGCAGCCGCCCATCGGGACTAGCGAAAGAGACCCAGTACTTC.

This clone appeared once. The V gene is TRBV30, the J gene TRBJ1-2; TRBD1 matches at 11 bases. With 5 bases clipped from V and 1 base from J, the junction kept 9 bases outside the gene matches. Germline CDR1 is GTSNPN and CDR2 is SVGIG (reference sequence). CDR3 length: 16 residues. CDR3 protein: CAWQGQGGLSNYGYTF. The CDR3 bases are TGTGCCTGGCAGGGACAGGGGGGATTAAGTAACTATGGCTACACCTTC.

This chain connects TRBV18 to TRBJ2-1; 10 bases line up with TRBD2. CDR1 is KGHSH, CDR2 LQKENI, per germline. This CDR3 is 16 amino acids long. Germline trimming cut 0 bases from V and 8 bases from J; bases unmatched to any gene: 7. CDR3 sequence (DNA): TGTGCCAGCTCACCACCTGTAAGCGGGAGGGGATATGAGCAGTTCTTC. Translated, it gives CASSPPVSGRGYEQFF. The full variable domain, completed using reference TRBV18 and TRBJ2-1, is NAGVMQNPRHLVRRRGQEARLRCSPMKGHSHVYWYRQLPEEGLKFMVYLQKENIIDESGMPKERFSAEFPKEGPSILRIQQVVRGDSAAYFCASSPPVSGRGYEQFFGPGTRLTVL.

The chain has TRBV7-9 and TRBJ2-5; D is undetermined. V was pared by 5 bases and J by 0 bases, with 7 bases between. Germline CDR1 SEHNR, CDR2 FQNEAQ (reference sequence). The CDR3 runs 13 residues. The CDR3 region has the DNA TGTGCCAGCAGCGACTCCAACCAAGAGACCCAGTACTTC. As protein: CASSDSNQETQYF.

The genes are TRBV9 and TRBJ2-3; a possible D gene is TRBD2 (6 bases). Looked up from germline, CDR1 is SGDLS and CDR2 is YYNGEE. The ends were cut back, 0 bases at V and 1 base at J, with 12 bases in the middle. The CDR3 loop spans 16 amino acids. CDR3: CASSVDRAGGTDTQYF. As DNA, the CDR3 is TGTGCCAGCAGCGTAGATCGAGCGGGCGGCACAGATACGCAGTATTTT. Supplemented by reference TRBV9 and TRBJ2-3, the full variable domain reads DSGVTQTPKHLITATGQRVTLRCSPRSGDLSVYWYQQSLDQGLQFLIQYYNGEERAKGNILERFSAQQFPDLHSELNLSSLELGDSALYFCASSVDRAGGTDTQYFGPGTRLTVL.

The chain recombines TRBV5-4 with TRBJ2-3; the match to TRBD2 covers 8 bases. Trimming at V came to 4 bases and at J to 5 bases, leaving 6 bases not matched to a gene. This CDR3 has 14 amino acids. Germline V CDR1 and CDR2: SGHNT, YYREEE (reference sequence). CDR3 nucleotide sequence: TGTGCCAGCAGCGACGGGGGGGCTGGAGATACGCAGTATTTT. The encoded protein is CASSDGGAGDTQYF.

The chain has TRBV7-2 and TRBJ2-7; 12 bases are a match to TRBD2. The CDR3 covers 14 residues. The germline V gene has CDR1 SGHTA and CDR2 FQGNSA. Trimming at V came to 3 bases and at J to 4 bases, leaving 1 base not matched to a gene. Here the CDR3 reads CASSLTSGGYEQYF. CDR3 DNA sequence: TGTGCCAGCAGCTTGACTAGCGGGGGATACGAGCAGTACTTC.

This chain joins TRBV21-1 and TRBJ2-1; no DNA check was done on the table's D call, TRBD1. TRBV21-1 is classified as a pseudogene. The CDR3 is made up of 19 amino acids. The CDR3 DNA reads TGTGCCAGCAGCAAAGCCAATGGGGCAGGGAATCCCTACTACAATGAGCAGTTCTTC. Translated: CASSKANGAGNPYYNEQFF.

The V and J genes are TRBV7-9 and TRBJ1-6, with D possibly being TRBD1 (5 bases). CDR1 and CDR2 (germline): SEHNR, FQNEAQ (reference sequence). This CDR3 comprises 15 residues. Deletions cut 3 bases from V and 9 bases from J, with 15 bases between. The CDR3 here is CASSLDMGQGSPLHF. Here the CDR3 DNA reads TGTGCCAGCAGCTTGGACATGGGGCAGGGTTCACCCCTCCACTTT.

The rearrangement links TRBV19 to TRBJ2-2; D possibly corresponds to TRBD1 (6 bases). The CDR3 spans 15 residues. V dropped 6 bases and J dropped 7 bases, with 18 bases sitting between them. Germline CDR1 LNHDA, CDR2 SQIVND (reference sequence). This CDR3 is CASRGSRGGYGELFF. The CDR3 coding sequence is TGTGCCAGTAGGGGAAGCAGGGGCGGTTACGGGGAGCTGTTTTTT.

This chain connects TRBV10-3 to TRBJ2-7; 9 bases line up with TRBD1. V shed 3 bases and J 4 bases; nucleotides not matched to a gene: 10. The CDR3 is 16 residues long. Germline V CDR1 and CDR2: ENHRY, SYGVKD. CDR3 residues: CAISDHNRGLEYEQYF. For the CDR3, the DNA is TGTGCCATCAGTGACCACAACAGGGGGCTGGAGTACGAGCAGTACTTC.

Details on this clone: One end of the junction does not line up with germline, which may come from a read error. The chain couples TRBV7-9 to TRBJ2-5, with 9 bases aligning to TRBD2. Germline V gene lookup returns CDR1 SEHNR and CDR2 FQNEAQ (reference sequence). This CDR3 comprises 14 residues. CDR3 in amino acids: CASSLAEVAGARNF. The CDR3 nucleotides are TGTGCCAGCAGCTTAGCGGAAGTAGCGGGGGCCCGGAACTTC.

The chain recombines TRBV5-6 with TRBJ2-7, with D possibly TRBD2 on 6 matching bases. The ends were cut back, 2 bases at V and 5 bases at J, with 20 bases in the middle. Looked up from germline, CDR1 is SGHDT and CDR2 is YYEEEE. The CDR3 is 16 residues long. CDR3 residues: CASSFQGSGLFDEQYF. The CDR3 nucleotides read TGTGCCAGCAGCTTCCAGGGCTCCGGACTATTCGACGAGCAGTACTTC.

In this sample, this clone turned up a few times. This chain connects TRBV4-2 to TRBJ1-1; unclear D gene. This CDR3 region has 14 residues. Per the germline V gene, CDR1 is LGHNA and CDR2 is YNFKEQ. With 0 bases removed from V and 1 base from J, the gap between germline ends came to 6 bases. CDR3 DNA: TGTGCCAGCAGCCAAGATAGCCCGAACACTGAAGCTTTCTTT. It yields the protein CASSQDSPNTEAFF.